A single sample gave rise to the 29 T cell receptor beta chains below, sequenced in a study of control samples from healthy donors and cancer patients. Profiled with immunoSEQ multiplex PCR; TCRdb holds only in-frame clones, not every one. The sample contains approximately 71,000 clones, roughly 89% of which appear only once. Sequencing was carried out using PBMCs. Receptors originate from a man aged 60 to 75 with lung cancer.

This clone was found a few times. This sequence joins TRBV11-3 and TRBJ1-4, with TRBD1 matching 9 bases. V lost 0 bases and J lost 6; bases outside the gene matches: 5. The CDR3 totals 16 residues. Germline V gives CDR1 SGHNT, CDR2 YENEEA. CDR3 coding DNA: TGTGCCAGCAGCTTAGATGGTCGGACAGGGGATGAAAAACTGTTTTTT. Translated, it gives CASSLDGRTGDEKLFF. The full variable domain, in which reference TRBV11-3 and TRBJ1-4 provide the parts outside the CDR3, is EAGVVQSPRYKIIEKKQPVAFWCNPISGHNTLYWYLQNLGQGPELLIRYENEEAVDDSQLPKDRFSAERLKGVDSTLKIQPAELGDSAVYLCASSLDGRTGDEKLFFGSGTQLSVL.

The chain links TRBV18 to TRBJ2-3, with 9 bases aligning to TRBD2. J gave up 5 bases and V 1 base, and 4 bases lay outside the gene matches. CDR1 is KGHSH and CDR2 is LQKENI in the germline V gene. The CDR3 runs 15 residues. This CDR3 reads CASSPRAGGKDTQYF. CDR3 in DNA: TGTGCCAGCTCACCACGAGCGGGGGGCAAAGATACGCAGTATTTT. Using reference TRBV18 and TRBJ2-3 for the parts outside the CDR3, the full variable domain is NAGVMQNPRHLVRRRGQEARLRCSPMKGHSHVYWYRQLPEEGLKFMVYLQKENIIDESGMPKERFSAEFPKEGPSILRIQQVVRGDSAAYFCASSPRAGGKDTQYFGPGTRLTVL.

CDR3 coding DNA: TGTGCCAGCAGCACTACGACAGGGGGAAACTATGGCTACACCTTC. This codes for CASSTTTGGNYGYTF. The chain is built from TRBV7-2 and TRBJ1-2; 9 bases map to TRBD1. The J segment lost 2 bases and the V segment lost 5 bases, leaving 6 bases of the junction unmatched. Germline V lookup: CDR1 SGHTA, CDR2 FQGNSA. The CDR3 loop spans 15 amino acids.

The chain uses TRBV18 and TRBJ1-3; 7 bases agree with TRBD1. The germline CDR1 and CDR2 sequences are KGHSH and LQKENI. Unmatched junction bases numbered 2, after V lost 0 bases and J lost 0 bases. The CDR3 totals 16 residues. CDR3 sequence reads: CASSPPGTVSGNTIYF. In DNA form, the CDR3 reads TGTGCCAGCTCACCACCCGGGACAGTCTCTGGAAACACCATATATTTT. Filled out from reference TRBV18 and TRBJ1-3, the complete variable domain reads NAGVMQNPRHLVRRRGQEARLRCSPMKGHSHVYWYRQLPEEGLKFMVYLQKENIIDESGMPKERFSAEFPKEGPSILRIQQVVRGDSAAYFCASSPPGTVSGNTIYFGEGSWLTVV.

With respect to this clone: Other nucleotide sequences from this sample produce the same CDR3. The CDR3 spells CASSLLAGGETQYF. CDR3 nucleotide sequence: TGTGCCAGCTCGTTACTAGCGGGGGGGGAGACCCAGTACTTC. This rearrangement joins TRBV3-1 (or the pseudogene TRBV3-2) to TRBJ2-5; 13 nucleotides match TRBD2. Germline CDR1 and CDR2: LGHDT and YNNKEL (reference sequence). CDR3 length: 14 residues. J gave up 5 bases and V 8 bases, and 5 bases lay outside the gene matches.

The chain combines TRBV5-1 with TRBJ2-5, with TRBD1 matching 7 bases. This CDR3 has 14 amino acids. Germline CDR1 is SGHRS and CDR2 is YFSETQ. V lost 0 bases, J lost 2 bases, and 1 base stayed unmatched. The DNA of the CDR3 is TGCGCCAGCAGCTTGGCCAGGGGGCAAGAGACCCAGTACTTC. This encodes CASSLARGQETQYF.

This clone was found a few times. The chain employs TRBV3-1 (or the pseudogene TRBV3-2) and TRBJ1-5; D is ambiguous. CDR1 and CDR2 from the germline V gene are LGHDT and YNNKEL (reference sequence). CDR3 size: 13 residues. Trimming removed 1 base at V and 5 bases at J, with 6 bases between. The CDR3 bases are TGTGCCAGCAGCCAAGGGATGGATCAGCCCCAGCATTTT. This sequence encodes CASSQGMDQPQHF.

The chain links TRBV9 to TRBJ2-7, with D unclear. The V and J ends lost 0 bases and 5 bases respectively, with 12 bases between them. Germline CDR1 is SGDLS and CDR2 is YYNGEE. The CDR3 length is 14 residues. The CDR3 sequence: CASSVGTYPDEQYF. In DNA form, the CDR3 reads TGTGCCAGCAGCGTAGGAACCTACCCGGACGAGCAGTACTTC.

The chain joins TRBV6-6 to TRBJ1-4, with 8 positions matching TRBD1. Trimming cost V 1 base and J 7 bases; bases outside gene matches: 2. In germline, CDR1 is MNHNY, CDR2 SVGAGI (reference sequence). The CDR3 totals 14 residues. The CDR3 coding sequence is TGTGCCAGCAGTTACTGGACAGGGAGTGAAAAACTGTTTTTT. Protein sequence: CASSYWTGSEKLFF.

The gene calls are TRBV12-3 or TRBV12-4 and TRBJ1-2, with a tentative D call TRBD1 (5 bases). The CDR3 consists of 13 residues. Trimming removed 7 bases at V and 5 bases at J, with 14 bases between. In DNA, the CDR3 is TGTGCCAGCACCACCCCAGGGCAATATGGCTACACCTTC. Translation: CASTTPGQYGYTF.

The chain couples TRBV30 to TRBJ1-1; TRBD1 is a possible D gene (5 bases). CDR1 and CDR2 from the germline V gene are GTSNPN and SVGIG (reference sequence). This CDR3 contains 13 residues. The germline V and J ends were trimmed by 3 bases and 10 bases, with 18 bases remaining between them. CDR3 sequence: CAWSYGTGGLAFF. CDR3 in DNA: TGTGCCTGGAGCTATGGCACAGGCGGATTAGCTTTCTTT.

The CDR3 here is CASSFGGGGVQPQHF. The CDR3 nucleotides are TGCGCCAGCAGCTTCGGGGGGGGCGGAGTGCAGCCCCAGCATTTT. V is TRBV4-1 and J is TRBJ1-5, with TRBD1 as a possible D gene (6 bases). The CDR3 contains 15 residues. Germline lookup yields CDR1 MGHRA and CDR2 YSYEKL. V lost 5 bases and J 7 bases, leaving 18 bases between the germline ends.

This clone was detected a few times. The gene calls are TRBV27 and TRBJ2-3; no reliable D call. Trimming took off 5 bases at V and 4 bases at J, with 13 bases between the two ends. CDR3 length equals 14 residues. CDR1 MNHEY and CDR2 SMNVEV come from the germline V gene (reference sequence). The CDR3 DNA sequence: TGTGCCAGCAGTCTAGGCCCCGCGGCAGATACGCAGTATTTT. Encoded protein: CASSLGPAADTQYF.

This CDR3 is CASSYEGEQTQYF. CDR3 in DNA: TGTGCCAGCAGTTACGAGGGTGAGCAGACCCAGTACTTC. V usage is TRBV6-5 and J usage is TRBJ2-5, with a weak D call TRBD2 (5 bases). Germline CDR1 MNHEY, CDR2 SVGAGI. This CDR3 is built from 13 residues. Between the trimmed V and J ends, which lost 2 bases and 6 bases, there was a span of 10 bases.

This clone was recorded at least ten times. The genes are TRBV7-8 and TRBJ2-1; D ambiguous. Germline CDR1 is SGHVS and CDR2 is FQNEAQ. V lost 1 base and J 3 bases, leaving 1 base between the germline ends. The CDR3 covers 12 residues. The CDR3 DNA sequence: TGTGCCAGCAGCTTAGACTACAATGAGCAGTTCTTC. Translation gives CASSLDYNEQFF.

The rearrangement links TRBV19 to TRBJ1-5, with a tentative D call TRBD1 (5 bases). The germline V gene encodes CDR1 LNHDA and CDR2 SQIVND (reference sequence). V was trimmed by 4 bases and J by 5 bases, leaving 12 bases between them. The CDR3 consists of 14 residues. The CDR3 sequence is CASSTLQGDQPQHF. CDR3 in DNA: TGTGCCAGTAGTACCCTTCAGGGCGATCAGCCCCAGCATTTT.

V and J are TRBV6-5 and TRBJ2-3, with a possible D match to TRBD2 (5 bases). V shed 10 bases and J shed 2 bases, with 16 bases lying between them. Germline CDR1 is MNHEY and CDR2 is SVGAGI. The CDR3 contains 14 residues. CDR3 bases: TGTGCCATCTCGAGGCGGGCTCCCACAGATACGCAGTATTTT. This sequence encodes CAISRRAPTDTQYF.

This sequence joins TRBV7-9 and TRBJ2-2, with D perhaps given as TRBD1 or TRBD2 (7 bases each). This CDR3 has 17 residues. CDR1 SEHNR and CDR2 FQNEAQ come from the germline V gene (reference sequence). The ends were cut back, 4 bases at V and 5 bases at J, with 20 bases in the middle. The CDR3 spells CASSYPRQGGATGELFF. The CDR3 DNA sequence: TGTGCCAGCAGCTACCCCCGACAGGGAGGGGCGACCGGGGAGCTGTTTTTT.

The rearrangement joins TRBV27 to TRBJ2-7; D is perhaps TRBD1 (5 bases). The CDR3 has 16 residues. The germline V and J ends were trimmed by 1 base and 2 bases, with 15 bases remaining between them. Germline-derived CDR1 and CDR2 are MNHEY and SMNVEV (reference sequence). The CDR3 coding sequence is TGTGCCAGCAGTTTATTTTTCGGGCAGGGTGCCTACGAGCAGTACTTC. Amino acid sequence: CASSLFFGQGAYEQYF.

This rearrangement joins TRBV27 to TRBJ1-1; D unclear. Per the germline V gene, CDR1 is MNHEY and CDR2 is SMNVEV (reference sequence). This CDR3 is built from 13 residues. The V and J ends lost 0 bases and 5 bases respectively, with 7 bases between them. CDR3 in amino acids: CASSLSAQTEAFF. CDR3 in DNA: TGTGCCAGCAGTTTATCCGCGCAAACTGAAGCTTTCTTT.

The chain links TRBV3-1 (or the pseudogene TRBV3-2) to TRBJ1-4; D call uncertain. The length of the CDR3 is 12 residues. Germline CDR1 reads LGHDT; CDR2 reads YNNKEL (reference sequence). V was trimmed by 6 bases and J by 7 bases, leaving 9 bases between them. The CDR3 spells CASSSTAEKLFF. CDR3 sequence (DNA): TGTGCCAGCAGTTCTACCGCTGAAAAACTGTTTTTT.

The rearrangement links TRBV29-1 to TRBJ1-5, with 9 bases fitting TRBD1. V dropped 6 bases and J dropped 2; count of bases not matched to a gene: 2. This CDR3 is built from 13 residues. CDR1 is SQVTM, CDR2 ANQGSEA, per germline. Here the CDR3 DNA reads TGCAGCGTGAGGGACAGGGGCAATCAGCCCCAGCATTTT. Protein sequence: CSVRDRGNQPQHF.

The chain carries TRBV5-1 and TRBJ2-5; 9 positions match TRBD2. Germline-derived CDR1 and CDR2 are SGHRS and YFSETQ. Trimming took 0 bases from V and 1 from J; bases not matched to a gene: 7. This CDR3 spans 17 amino acids. Written as DNA, the CDR3 is TGCGCCAGCAGCTTGGCCCGTAGCGGGGGCTTCCAAGAGACCCAGTACTTC. Translating it yields CASSLARSGGFQETQYF. The variable domain in full, completed from reference TRBV5-1 and TRBJ2-5, reads KAGVTQTPRYLIKTRGQQVTLSCSPISGHRSVSWYQQTPGQGLQFLFEYFSETQRNKGNFPGRFSGRQFSNSRSEMNVSTLELGDSALYLCASSLARSGGFQETQYFGPGTRLLVL.

The chain combines TRBV6-5 with TRBJ1-1; D ambiguous. Trimming stripped 5 bases from V and 7 bases from J, with 8 bases between. The CDR3 loop spans 11 amino acids. Per germline, CDR1 MNHEY and CDR2 SVGAGI. The DNA of the CDR3 is TGTGCCAGCAGTACGAGTTATGAAGCTTTCTTT. This sequence encodes CASSTSYEAFF.

This clone turned up a few times. V is TRBV12-5 and J is TRBJ2-2, with 8 bases matching TRBD1. V dropped 5 bases and J dropped 0; count of bases not matched to a gene: 2. The germline CDR1 and CDR2 sequences are LGHNT and FRNRAP. The CDR3 runs to 15 residues. DNA of the CDR3: TGTGCTAGTGGTGTGACAGGGGCGAACACCGGGGAGCTGTTTTTT. Amino acid sequence: CASGVTGANTGELFF.

The chain carries TRBV28 and TRBJ2-3; TRBD1 aligns across 9 bases. V dropped 3 bases and J dropped 2; count of bases not matched to a gene: 9. CDR1 and CDR2 (germline): MDHEN, SYDVKM. The CDR3 contains 17 residues. CDR3 nucleotides: TGTGCCAGCAGTTTCGGTGGGACAGGGTTGATCACAGATACGCAGTATTTT. Encoded protein: CASSFGGTGLITDTQYF.

CDR3 coding DNA: TGTGCCAGCAGCTTGGACAGGGGGCACGCGAACACCGGGGAGCTGTTTTTT. Translating gives CASSLDRGHANTGELFF. This chain uses TRBV13 with TRBJ2-2, with TRBD1 identical over 11 bases. The CDR3 extends over 17 amino acids. Germline V lookup: CDR1 PRHDT, CDR2 FYEKMQ (reference sequence). The J segment lost 0 bases and the V segment lost 3 bases, leaving 3 bases of the junction unmatched. Combining the CDR3 with reference TRBV13 and TRBJ2-2 gives the whole variable domain AAGVIQSPRHLIKEKRETATLKCYPIPRHDTVYWYQQGPGQDPQFLISFYEKMQSDKGSIPDRFSAQQFSDYHSELNMSSLELGDSALYFCASSLDRGHANTGELFFGEGSRLTVL.

The chain recombines TRBV5-5 with TRBJ1-5, with D unresolved. Looked up from germline, CDR1 is SGHKS and CDR2 is YYEKEE (reference sequence). This CDR3 contains 14 residues. The V end lost 4 bases, the J end lost 5 bases, and 13 bases lay between the germline ends. The CDR3 bases are TGTGCCAGCAGCCCGGTCCTTATCGATCAGCCCCAGCATTTT. It translates to CASSPVLIDQPQHF. The whole variable domain, remainder taken from reference TRBV5-5 and TRBJ1-5, is DAGVTQSPTHLIKTRGQQVTLRCSPISGHKSVSWYQQVLGQGPQFIFQYYEKEERGRGNFPDRFSARQFPNYSSELNVNALLLGDSALYLCASSPVLIDQPQHFGDGTRLSIL.

The chain links TRBV5-1 to TRBJ1-6; tentative D call: TRBD1 (5 bases). Trimming cost V 0 bases and J 6 bases, with 10 bases left between them. Germline V CDR1 and CDR2: SGHRS, YFSETQ. CDR3 size: 15 residues. The CDR3 DNA sequence: TGCGCCAGCAGCTTGGACGGTCAGGGTAATTCACCCCTCCACTTT. Its protein product is CASSLDGQGNSPLHF.